Sequencing of this TCR beta chain was carried out in a study of blood T cell repertoires in COVID-19. In the study overall: Both acute and convalescent COVID-19 samples were obtained from the United States, Italy and Spain. T cells, B-cell-depleted T cells, or PBMCs supplied cDNA or gDNA.

Losses at the gene ends were 4 bases for V and 3 bases for J; bases not matched to a gene: 12. CDR3 size: 16 residues. Germline loops: CDR1 MDHEN, CDR2 SYDVKM. Authors' processing steps: The authors estimated nucleated cell counts from reference gene primer amplification. TCRdb's copy holds only in-frame clones and misses some; the assay was immunoSEQ multiplex PCR. V, J and clone size reflect that table, while D and trimming were determined from the DNA. There are more than 150,000 clones in the sample; around 83% occur only once, and around 6.1% lies in the top ten. The source is a woman aged 40 to 49 with acute or convalescent COVID-19. Sequencing input: peripheral blood. V is TRBV28 and J is TRBJ2-7, with TRBD1 identical over 7 bases. For the CDR3, the DNA is TGTGCCAGCAGTTCCACGACAGGGAAGGTGTACTACGAGCAGTACTTC. Amino acid sequence: CASSSTTGKVYYEQYF. Together with reference TRBV28 and TRBJ2-7, the CDR3 gives the full variable domain: DVKVTQSSRYLVKRTGEKVFLECVQDMDHENMFWYRQDPGLGLRLIYFSYDVKMKEKGDIPEGYSVSREKKERFSLILESASTNQTSMYLCASSSTTGKVYYEQYFGPGTRLTVT.